This T cell receptor (beta chain) emerged from a study of cytomegalovirus exposure and HLA in healthy donors. Study-level findings and limits: Evidence from a later analysis indicated that most CMV-associated TCR beta chains looked HLA-restricted. Indistinguishable V segments such as TRBV6-2 and TRBV6-3 were excluded. There was a cluster of highly shared sequence variants that was likely a sequencing artifact.

Primers included in the PCR were 60 Vbeta and 13 Jbeta primers. Original methodology: Some 80 million unique TCR beta chains, 9.5 million to 14 million shared, were counted in a later analysis. The assay was immunoSEQ multiplex PCR, and TCRdb's table has in-frame clones only and misses some. V and J calls and clone size come straight from that table; D and trimming were deduced from the DNA. Here the sample spans about 140,000 clones, more than 70% being singletons. To note about this clone: Its antigen is undetermined.

In germline, CDR1 is SGHTA, CDR2 FQGNSA. The CDR3 consists of 16 residues. Trimming removed 5 bases from V and 7 bases from J, with 23 bases in between. This clonotype originated in a woman between 45 and 65 years old in good health and CMV-seronegative. Sequencing was done on a sample of PBMCs. This chain joins TRBV7-2 and TRBJ1-2; possible D gene TRBD1, 6 bases. The CDR3 loop is CASSGRTVPSKGGYTF. Written as DNA, the CDR3 is TGTGCCAGCAGCGGCCGGACAGTCCCTAGCAAGGGTGGCTACACCTTC.